This T cell receptor (beta chain) is drawn from a study of blood T cell repertoires in COVID-19. Profiling relied on immunoSEQ multiplex PCR, and the TCRdb table lists in-frame clones only, not all of them. The table includes 120,000 to 150,000 clones, roughly 80% detected once. The germline V gene has CDR1 SGHNT and CDR2 YYREEE (reference sequence). The CDR3 extends over 15 amino acids. V shed 4 bases, J shed 4 bases, and the junction held 3 bases outside the gene matches. The material sequenced was peripheral blood. The clonotype was recovered from a human donor in a cohort sampled during active COVID-19. J is TRBJ1-6 and V is TRBV5-4; TRBD1 agrees at 9 bases. The CDR3 DNA sequence: TGTGCCAGCAGCACTGGGACAGGGTATAATTCACCCCTCCACTTT. It specifies CASSTGTGYNSPLHF.